Below, one TCR beta chain is given with its context. This sample was included in a study of preoperative IRX-2 immunotherapy in early breast cancer. Treatment noted: preoperative locoregional IRX-2 cytokine immunotherapy. There are 13 residues in the CDR3. Looked up from germline, CDR1 is MDHEN and CDR2 is SYDVKM. Trimming removed 10 bases at V and 0 bases at J, with 9 bases between. Assay: immunoSEQ multiplex PCR; the TCRdb copy retains only in-frame clones and omits some. The repertoire holds 75,000 to 100,000 clones, with about nine tenths as singletons. Sequencing used tumor tissue, obtained after IRX-2 immunotherapy. V and J are TRBV28 and TRBJ2-2; D is unresolved. This receptor was obtained from a human donor with breast cancer. The CDR3 nucleotides read TGTGCCACCGTAACACCGAACACCGGGGAGCTGTTTTTT. It translates to CATVTPNTGELFF. Full variable domain (remainder filled in from reference TRBV28 and TRBJ2-2): DVKVTQSSRYLVKRTGEKVFLECVQDMDHENMFWYRQDPGLGLRLIYFSYDVKMKEKGDIPEGYSVSREKKERFSLILESASTNQTSMYLCATVTPNTGELFFGEGSRLTVL.